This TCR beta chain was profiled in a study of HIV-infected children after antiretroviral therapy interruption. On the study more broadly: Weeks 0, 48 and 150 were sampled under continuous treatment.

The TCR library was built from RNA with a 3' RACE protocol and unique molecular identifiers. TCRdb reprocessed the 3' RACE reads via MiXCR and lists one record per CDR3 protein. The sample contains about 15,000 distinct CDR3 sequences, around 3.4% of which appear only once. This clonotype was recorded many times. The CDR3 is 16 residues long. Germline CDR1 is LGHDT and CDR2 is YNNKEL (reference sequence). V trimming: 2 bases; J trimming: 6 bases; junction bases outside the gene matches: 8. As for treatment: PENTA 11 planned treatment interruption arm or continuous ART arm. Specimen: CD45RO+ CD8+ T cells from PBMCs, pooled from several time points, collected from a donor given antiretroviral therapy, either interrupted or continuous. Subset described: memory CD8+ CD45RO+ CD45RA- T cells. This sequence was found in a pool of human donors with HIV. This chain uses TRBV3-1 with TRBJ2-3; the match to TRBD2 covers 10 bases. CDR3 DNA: TGTGCCAGCAGCCAAAATAGCGGGGGGTCCAGGGATACGCAGTATTTT. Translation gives CASSQNSGGSRDTQYF.